The 14 T cell receptor beta chains below come from one sample, sequenced in a study of CD8+CD57+ T cells in acquired aplastic anemia. Sequencing was done on patients that had shown CD8+CD57+ cell expansion by flow cytometry. Genomic DNA, the template, was used for profiling of the TCR beta VDJ and CDR3. TCRdb re-analysed the reads in MiXCR, keeping a single row per CDR3 protein. The data contain around 220,000 distinct CDR3 sequences, around 50% of them seen just once; the ten biggest clones take up about 20%. The sample consisted of sorted CD4+, CD8+, or CD8+CD57+ T cells (not recorded which) from PBMCs. These receptors all come from a human donor with aplastic anemia.

As concerns this clonotype: An end of the junction does not agree with germline; a read error may underlie this. The chain combines TRBV6-5 with TRBJ1-6; 7 bases match TRBD1. The CDR3 is 14 residues long. Germline-derived CDR1 and CDR2 are MNHEY and SVGAGI. DNA for the CDR3: TGTGCCAGCAGCGGGACAGTTAATAATTCATCCCTCCACTTT. This sequence encodes CASSGTVNNSSLHF.

This chain uses TRBV29-1 with TRBJ2-3; possible D gene TRBD2, 6 bases. The V end was cut by 6 bases, the J end by 2 bases, with 15 bases between. Germline V CDR1 and CDR2: SQVTM, ANQGSEA. This CDR3 is built from 14 residues. The CDR3: CSVAATGATDTQYF. The DNA of the CDR3 is TGCAGCGTGGCCGCGACGGGAGCCACAGATACGCAGTATTTT.

This clonotype was detected once. One end of the junction is discordant with germline, which a read error may explain. The V call is TRBV15, the J call TRBJ1-1, with 7 bases lining up with TRBD1. This CDR3 region has 15 residues. CDR1 is LNHNV, CDR2 YYDKDF, per germline (reference sequence). Written as DNA, the CDR3 is TGTGCCACCAGCAGGGAAGGGGGCAGGGTCACTGGAGCTTTCTTT. This encodes CATSREGGRVTGAFF.

In this sample, this clonotype turned up a few times. The chain joins TRBV18 to TRBJ2-5; D gene unclear. Germline assignment: CDR1 KGHSH and CDR2 LQKENI. V lost 2 bases and J 2 bases, leaving 9 bases between the germline ends. CDR3 length: 14 amino acids. The CDR3: CASSPGRPQETQYF. DNA for the CDR3: TGTGCCAGCTCACCAGGACGACCTCAAGAGACCCAGTACTTC.

This clonotype was seen ten or more times. The chain joins TRBV7-9 to TRBJ2-3; perhaps TRBD2 as D (6 bases). Germline V gene sequence: CDR1 SEHNR, CDR2 FQNEAQ (reference sequence). V dropped 3 bases and J dropped 8 bases, with 15 bases sitting between them. The CDR3 is made up of 14 amino acids. The CDR3 here is CASSLEGRETTQYF. The CDR3 bases are TGTGCCAGCAGCTTGGAGGGTCGGGAGACTACGCAGTATTTT.

This clonotype was seen repeatedly, ten times or more. The J gene is TRBJ1-5, the V gene TRBV12-3 or TRBV12-4; possibly TRBD1 for D (5 bases). The CDR3 is made up of 17 amino acids. The V and J ends lost 5 bases and 4 bases respectively, with 21 bases between them. The CDR3 DNA follows: TGTGCCAGCAGTCTCTCCCTGGGGGAGGGAGCAAATCAGCCCCAGCATTTT. It encodes CASSLSLGEGANQPQHF.

The rearrangement uses TRBV18 and TRBJ1-1; D is perhaps TRBD1 (5 bases). V lost 3 bases, J lost 3 bases, and 20 bases lay in between. The CDR3 consists of 17 residues. The germline V gene has CDR1 KGHSH and CDR2 LQKENI. The CDR3 reads CASSPGPGGGGDTEAFF. The CDR3 nucleotides are TGTGCCAGCTCACCGGGACCCGGGGGGGGAGGCGACACTGAAGCTTTCTTT.

This clonotype was detected ten times or more. DNA for the CDR3: TGCAGTGCTCTCTGGGGGAGGGGCAATGAGCAGTTCTTC. Residues: CSALWGRGNEQFF. The V call is TRBV20-1, the J call TRBJ2-1; 7 positions agree with TRBD2. Germline V gene sequence: CDR1 DFQATT, CDR2 SNEGSKA (reference sequence). This CDR3 is 13 amino acids long. V trimming: 5 bases; J trimming: 6 bases; junction bases outside the gene matches: 7.

Note on this clonotype: The junction differs from germline at one of its ends, possibly a read error. The CDR3 DNA is TGTGCCATCAGTGTGCCGTCGAGACCCTACGAGCAGTACTTC. This gives the protein CAISVPSRPYEQYF. The chain has TRBV6-1 and TRBJ2-7; D call uncertain. The CDR3 runs to 14 residues. Germline V gene data show CDR1 as MNHNS and CDR2 as SASEGT.

The rearrangement joins TRBV12-3 or TRBV12-4 to TRBJ1-2; D not resolved. V shed 5 bases and J shed 8 bases, with 12 bases lying between them. This CDR3 spans 12 amino acids. For the CDR3, the DNA is TGTGCCAGCAGTACCTCTCTATGGGGCTACACCTTC. Residues: CASSTSLWGYTF.

This clonotype was observed many times. The J gene is TRBJ2-2, the V gene TRBV7-3; D is ambiguous. The germline gives CDR1 SGHTA, CDR2 FQGTGA. Trimming took 10 bases from V and 1 from J, leaving 13 bases between them. The CDR3 covers 14 residues. DNA for the CDR3: TGTGCCACCAAAGTCGGGCAGAACACCGGGGAGCTGTTTTTT. Protein product: CATKVGQNTGELFF.

The chain links TRBV2 to TRBJ1-2; 12 bases match TRBD1. This CDR3 contains 13 residues. Trimming removed 10 bases from V and 4 bases from J; junction bases left unmatched: 4. In germline, CDR1 is SNHLY, CDR2 FYNNEI. The CDR3 sequence is CANLGQGAYGYTF. Written as DNA, the CDR3 is TGTGCCAACCTGGGACAGGGGGCCTATGGCTACACCTTC.

The chain couples TRBV2 to TRBJ1-1; a weak D match, TRBD1 (5 bases). The CDR3 extends over 13 amino acids. Trimming removed 5 bases from V and 3 bases from J, with 10 bases in between. Looked up from germline, CDR1 is SNHLY and CDR2 is FYNNEI. The CDR3 protein is CASSWGRDTEAFF. The CDR3 nucleotides read TGTGCCAGCAGTTGGGGGAGGGACACTGAAGCTTTCTTT.

J is TRBJ1-6 and V is TRBV7-9; no clear D gene. CDR1 and CDR2 from the germline V gene are SEHNR and FQNEAQ (reference sequence). The CDR3 is 17 amino acids. With 1 base removed from V and 3 bases from J, the gap between germline ends came to 13 bases. This CDR3 reads CASSLGFLENYNSPLHF. The CDR3 nucleotides are TGTGCCAGCAGCTTAGGTTTTCTCGAGAACTATAATTCACCCCTCCACTTT.